Listed here is a single TCR beta chain. This specimen belongs to a study of blood T cell repertoires in COVID-19. Study-wide background: COVID-19 samples collected from the United States, Italy and Spain covered acute and convalescent phases.

Produced via immunoSEQ multiplex PCR; TCRdb's table is partial and in-frame only. Of about 400,000 clones in the sample, 75% to 90% were seen once. The CDR3 spans 16 residues. The V gene's germline CDR1 is SGHTA and CDR2 FQGNSA. Trimming cost V 5 bases and J 0 bases; bases outside gene matches: 7. This clonotype was sampled from a young woman with active or convalescent COVID-19. Specimen: peripheral blood. V and J are TRBV7-2 and TRBJ2-3; 8 bases align to TRBD2. The CDR3 reads CASSPHGLASTDTQYF. In DNA form, the CDR3 reads TGTGCCAGCAGCCCGCACGGACTAGCAAGCACAGATACGCAGTATTTT.